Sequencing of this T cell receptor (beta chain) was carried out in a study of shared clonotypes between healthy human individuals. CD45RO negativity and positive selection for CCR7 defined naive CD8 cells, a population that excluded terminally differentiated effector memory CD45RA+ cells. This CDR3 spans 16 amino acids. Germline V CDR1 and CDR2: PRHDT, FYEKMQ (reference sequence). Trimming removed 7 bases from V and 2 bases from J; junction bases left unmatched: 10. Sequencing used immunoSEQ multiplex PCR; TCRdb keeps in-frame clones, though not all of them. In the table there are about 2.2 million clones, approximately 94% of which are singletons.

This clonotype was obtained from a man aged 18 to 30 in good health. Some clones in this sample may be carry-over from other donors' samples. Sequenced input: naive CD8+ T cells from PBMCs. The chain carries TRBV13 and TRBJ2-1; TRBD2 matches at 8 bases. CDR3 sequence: CASTPKTGGPYNEQFF. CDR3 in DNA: TGTGCCAGCACTCCCAAAACGGGAGGGCCCTACAATGAGCAGTTCTTC.